What follows are 28 T cell receptor beta chains derived from one specimen sequenced in a study of blood T cell repertoires in COVID-19. The protocol was immunoSEQ multiplex PCR, while the TCRdb copy is restricted to in-frame clones and leaves out a portion. The repertoire holds about 190,000 clones, with approximately 78% as singletons. The sequencing input was peripheral blood. The receptor source for this set is a woman aged 80 or over with active or convalescent COVID-19.

CDR3 loop: CASSAFTGDSDTQYF. The CDR3 DNA reads TGTGCCAGCAGCGCCTTTACAGGGGATAGTGATACGCAGTATTTT. The V and J genes are TRBV9 and TRBJ2-3; the match to TRBD1 covers 7 bases. This CDR3 is built from 15 residues. Trimming cost V 3 bases and J 6 bases; bases outside gene matches: 10. Germline V CDR1 and CDR2: SGDLS, YYNGEE. The variable domain in full, completed from reference TRBV9 and TRBJ2-3, reads DSGVTQTPKHLITATGQRVTLRCSPRSGDLSVYWYQQSLDQGLQFLIQYYNGEERAKGNILERFSAQQFPDLHSELNLSSLELGDSALYFCASSAFTGDSDTQYFGPGTRLTVL.

The chain combines TRBV25-1 with TRBJ2-5, with D uncertain. The CDR3 extends over 15 amino acids. V was trimmed by 2 bases and J by 0 bases, leaving 10 bases between them. Germline V gene sequence: CDR1 MGHDK, CDR2 SYGVNS. The CDR3 DNA reads TGTGCCAGCAGTGAACGGGTCCGGCACCAAGAGACCCAGTACTTC. This translates into CASSERVRHQETQYF.

As for this clone: Other DNA sequences in this specimen translate into the identical CDR3. Here the CDR3 reads CASSIPGGDYGYTF. The CDR3 nucleotides are TGTGCCAGTAGTATCCCCGGAGGGGACTATGGCTACACCTTC. This chain links TRBV19 with TRBJ1-2; tentative D call: TRBD1 (5 bases). Germline assignment: CDR1 LNHDA and CDR2 SQIVND (reference sequence). CDR3 length: 14 amino acids. V dropped 3 bases and J dropped 3 bases, with 11 bases sitting between them.

The chain combines TRBV5-6 with TRBJ1-2; possible D gene TRBD1, 6 bases. V dropped 4 bases and J dropped 8 bases, with 15 bases sitting between them. Looked up from germline, CDR1 is SGHDT and CDR2 is YYEEEE. The CDR3 is 13 residues long. The CDR3: CASSQTGLDGYTF. The CDR3 DNA sequence: TGTGCCAGCAGCCAAACAGGGCTTGACGGCTACACCTTC.

This clone was observed a handful of times. V and J are TRBV5-1 and TRBJ2-2; possibly TRBD1 for D (6 bases). The CDR3 runs to 14 residues. CDR1 SGHRS and CDR2 YFSETQ come from the germline V gene. The V end lost 4 bases, the J end lost 1 base, and 8 bases lay between the germline ends. Here the CDR3 DNA reads TGCGCCAGCAGCATGGGACAGAACACCGGGGAGCTGTTTTTT. This encodes CASSMGQNTGELFF.

The V call is TRBV9, the J call TRBJ1-1, with TRBD1 matching over 8 bases. V shed 3 bases and J 1 base; nucleotides not matched to a gene: 5. This CDR3 region has 15 residues. CDR1 and CDR2 (germline): SGDLS, YYNGEE. CDR3 in DNA: TGTGCCAGCAGCGCAACGGGGACAGGGAACACTGAAGCTTTCTTT. It encodes CASSATGTGNTEAFF.

The gene calls are TRBV7-2 and TRBJ2-3; 16 nucleotides agree with TRBD2. The ends lost 5 bases at V and 4 bases at J; junction bases unmatched: 9. The CDR3 is made up of 18 amino acids. The V gene's germline CDR1 is SGHTA and CDR2 FQGNSA. This chain's CDR3 is CASSRTGTSGGASDTQYF. Here the CDR3 DNA reads TGTGCCAGCAGCAGAACCGGGACTAGCGGGGGGGCCTCAGATACGCAGTATTTT.

There are a few counts of this clone. V is TRBV6-1 and J is TRBJ1-1; a possible D gene is TRBD1 (5 bases). V lost 0 bases and J lost 5, with 19 bases in between. Germline V gene lookup returns CDR1 MNHNS and CDR2 SASEGT. The CDR3 runs to 17 residues. This chain's CDR3 is CASSEATYVGVGTEAFF. CDR3 in DNA: TGTGCCAGCAGTGAAGCAACTTACGTAGGGGTAGGGACTGAAGCTTTCTTT.

This chain connects TRBV19 to TRBJ2-1; D is uncertain. The CDR3 covers 14 residues. Trimming shortened V by 10 bases and J by 6 bases, and 19 bases separated the two germline ends. The germline V gene has CDR1 LNHDA and CDR2 SQIVND (reference sequence). CDR3 sequence reads: CATTRIEAANEQFF. The CDR3 DNA is TGTGCCACCACCCGCATAGAGGCGGCCAATGAGCAGTTCTTC.

The J gene is TRBJ2-3, the V gene TRBV5-1; a weak D match, TRBD1 (5 bases). CDR3 length: 16 amino acids. Trimming stripped 4 bases from V and 5 bases from J, with 20 bases between. Looked up from germline, CDR1 is SGHRS and CDR2 is YFSETQ. DNA for the CDR3: TGCGCCAGCAGCGGGGCTCGTGGGAATAGTCAAGATACGCAGTATTTT. Residues: CASSGARGNSQDTQYF.

This chain connects TRBV5-1 to TRBJ2-1; 11 bases fit TRBD2. The length of the CDR3 is 17 residues. The junction had 11 bases not matched to a gene; V was cut back by 2 bases and J by 7 bases. CDR1 SGHRS and CDR2 YFSETQ come from the germline V gene. DNA for the CDR3: TGCGCCAGCAGCTTCGTAGCGGGGGGGCCTAAGGGTAATGAGCAGTTCTTC. Translation: CASSFVAGGPKGNEQFF.

V gene TRBV5-1 combines with J gene TRBJ1-2; a weak D match, TRBD1 (6 bases). This CDR3 has 14 amino acids. The V gene lost 2 bases and the J gene lost 1 base, with 9 bases spanning the gap. Per germline, CDR1 SGHRS and CDR2 YFSETQ. The CDR3: CASSLRQDNYGYTF. The CDR3 nucleotides are TGCGCCAGCAGCTTAAGACAGGATAACTATGGCTACACCTTC.

The CDR3 sequence is CASSGTGRHEKLFF. CDR3 DNA sequence: TGTGCCAGCAGCGGAACAGGGAGACATGAAAAACTGTTTTTT. The V call is TRBV9, the J call TRBJ1-4; maybe TRBD1 (6 bases). Germline values: CDR1 SGDLS, CDR2 YYNGEE. CDR3 length: 14 residues. The V end was cut by 3 bases, the J end by 6 bases, with 12 bases between.

In its sample, this clone was seen a few times. The J gene is TRBJ2-2, the V gene TRBV19; a possible D gene is TRBD1 (5 bases). CDR3 length: 14 amino acids. Germline-derived CDR1 and CDR2 are LNHDA and SQIVND (reference sequence). The V end lost 7 bases, the J end lost 1 base, and 10 bases lay between the germline ends. The DNA of the CDR3 is TGTGCCAGTAAAAAAGACAGGAACACCGGGGAGCTGTTTTTT. This translates into CASKKDRNTGELFF. The variable domain in full, with the rest retrieved from reference TRBV19 and TRBJ2-2, is DGGITQSPKYLFRKEGQNVTLSCEQNLNHDAMYWYRQDPGQGLRLIYYSQIVNDFQKGDIAEGYSVSREKKESFPLTVTSAQKNPTAFYLCASKKDRNTGELFFGEGSRLTVL.

V usage is TRBV30 and J usage is TRBJ2-7; D is uncertain. This CDR3 comprises 16 residues. Per the germline V gene, CDR1 is GTSNPN and CDR2 is SVGIG (reference sequence). The V end was cut by 3 bases, the J end by 4 bases, with 22 bases between. The CDR3 bases are TGTGCCTGGAGCGCTTACTTTACACTGCGGTGGTACGAGCAGTACTTC. It translates to CAWSAYFTLRWYEQYF.

V gene TRBV3-1 (or the pseudogene TRBV3-2) combines with J gene TRBJ2-3, with TRBD1 matching 8 bases. The V and J ends lost 4 bases and 1 base, in that order; junction bases with no gene match: 4. CDR1 is LGHDT, CDR2 YNNKEL, per germline (reference sequence). This CDR3 has 15 residues. The CDR3 sequence is CASSPTGVRTDTQYF. For the CDR3, the DNA is TGTGCCAGCAGCCCGACAGGGGTTCGCACAGATACGCAGTATTTT.

This chain connects TRBV28 to TRBJ1-2; 8 bases line up with TRBD1. Germline V gene lookup returns CDR1 MDHEN and CDR2 SYDVKM. After removal of 5 bases from V and 5 bases from J, the junction contained 13 bases not matched to a gene. The CDR3 is 16 residues long. CDR3 loop: CASSPDGDRRSYGYTF. The CDR3 DNA follows: TGTGCCAGCAGTCCGGATGGGGACAGGAGGTCGTATGGCTACACCTTC.

The chain recombines TRBV2 with TRBJ1-1; D uncertain. Germline V gene data show CDR1 as SNHLY and CDR2 as FYNNEI. V was shortened by 6 bases and J by 4 bases, with 9 bases between the two germline ends. The CDR3 consists of 12 residues. CDR3 residues: CASRWEITEAFF. The CDR3 DNA reads as TGTGCCAGCAGGTGGGAGATCACTGAAGCTTTCTTT.

This clone was detected only once. Here the CDR3 reads CASSELTVNQPQHF. The CDR3, as DNA: TGTGCCAGCAGTGAGTTGACAGTCAATCAGCCCCAGCATTTT. This rearrangement joins TRBV2 to TRBJ1-5, with D perhaps matching TRBD1 (5 bases). Germline V gene sequence: CDR1 SNHLY, CDR2 FYNNEI. V shed 3 bases and J shed 3 bases, with 9 bases lying between them. The CDR3 length is 14 residues.

A few counts support this clone. The genes are TRBV6-6 and TRBJ2-7; tentatively, D is TRBD2 (5 bases). V was pared by 6 bases and J by 3 bases, with 12 bases between. CDR3 size: 13 residues. The V gene's germline CDR1 is MNHNY and CDR2 SVGAGI (reference sequence). CDR3 sequence reads: CASSRDRNYEQYF. CDR3 bases: TGTGCCAGCAGCCGGGATCGAAACTACGAGCAGTACTTC.

The chain's CDR3 is CASCPLQGLKHYGYTF. The CDR3 bases are TGTGCCAGCTGCCCCCTCCAGGGTTTGAAGCACTATGGCTACACCTTC. The rearrangement joins TRBV27 to TRBJ1-2, with D possibly being TRBD1 (5 bases). Germline loops: CDR1 MNHEY, CDR2 SMNVEV (reference sequence). CDR3 length equals 16 residues. The germline V and J ends were trimmed by 8 bases and 3 bases, with 22 bases remaining between them.

The gene calls are TRBV10-1 and TRBJ1-1; 9 nucleotides match TRBD1. The V and J ends lost 0 bases and 5 bases, in that order; junction bases with no gene match: 4. The germline CDR1 and CDR2 sequences are WNHNN and SYGVQD (reference sequence). This CDR3 is 15 amino acids long. The CDR3 nucleotides are TGCGCCAGCAGTGAGTCCGGACAGGGGAGGACTGAAGCTTTCTTT. The encoded protein is CASSESGQGRTEAFF.

The chain recombines TRBV7-9 with TRBJ1-1; maybe TRBD1 (5 bases). Germline CDR1 and CDR2: SEHNR and FQNEAQ (reference sequence). V lost 5 bases, J lost 6 bases, and 10 bases lay in between. The CDR3 runs 12 residues. The CDR3 here is CASSQGTSEAFF. The CDR3 DNA reads TGTGCCAGCAGCCAAGGGACTTCTGAAGCTTTCTTT. Full variable domain (missing parts from reference TRBV7-9 and TRBJ1-1): DTGVSQNPRHKITKRGQNVTFRCDPISEHNRLYWYRQTLGQGPEFLTYFQNEAQLEKSRLLSDRFSAERPKGSFSTLEIQRTEQGDSAMYLCASSQGTSEAFFGQGTRLTVV.

This clone was seen ten or more times. This chain links TRBV14 with TRBJ2-1, with D maybe TRBD1 (7 bases). Deletions cut 1 base from V and 9 bases from J, with 16 bases between. This CDR3 has 15 amino acids. Germline CDR1 and CDR2: SGHDN and FVKESK. CDR3 in amino acids: CASSQVQGRFGEQFF. The CDR3 DNA reads as TGTGCCAGCAGCCAAGTACAGGGGAGGTTTGGTGAGCAGTTCTTC.

The chain has TRBV11-3 and TRBJ1-1; 8 positions match TRBD1. The CDR3 sequence is 16 residues long. With V trimmed by 1 base and J by 4 bases, 8 bases remained unmatched. The germline gives CDR1 SGHNT, CDR2 YENEEA. CDR3 in DNA: TGTGCCAGCAGCTTAGGAAACAGGGGGGAAGGCACTGAAGCTTTCTTT. This translates into CASSLGNRGEGTEAFF.

This chain joins TRBV28 and TRBJ2-7; D perhaps matches TRBD1 (7 bases). Germline V CDR1 and CDR2: MDHEN, SYDVKM. V gave up 5 bases and J gave up 2 bases, with 10 bases separating them. This CDR3 spans 13 amino acids. The CDR3 DNA reads as TGTGCCAGCAGTCAGGGGGGAACCTACGAGCAGTACTTC. Translating gives CASSQGGTYEQYF.

This rearrangement joins TRBV21-1 to TRBJ1-6; TRBD1 is the table's D call and was not checked against the DNA. TRBV21-1 is marked as a pseudogene. CDR3 size: 12 residues. Written as DNA, the CDR3 is TGTGCCAGCAGCACCAGGGTATTCACCCTCCACTTT. The encoded protein is CASSTRVFTLHF.

The chain couples TRBV12-3 or TRBV12-4 to TRBJ1-1, with D hard to call. Trimming stripped 7 bases from V and 5 bases from J, with 11 bases between. The CDR3 runs 12 residues. The CDR3 nucleotides read TGTGCCAGCATGAGGTTTGCGACTGAAGCTTTCTTT. This gives the protein CASMRFATEAFF.